Below, 18 T cell receptor beta chains from the same sample are listed, as sequenced in a study of OX40 agonist ivuxolimab in advanced cancers. Some clones are missing from TCRdb's copy, which holds only in-frame ones; the method was immunoSEQ multiplex PCR. Here the sample spans about 55,000 clones, about 80% being singletons. Sample: CD4+ or CD8+ T cells sorted from blood, taken in a trial of the OX40 agonist ivuxolimab. The origin of the receptors is an adult with an advanced solid tumor such as melanoma, head and neck, liver or kidney cancer.

The chain is built from TRBV5-1 and TRBJ1-2, with D uncertain. CDR1 and CDR2 (germline): SGHRS, YFSETQ. The CDR3 has 13 residues. Trimming cost V 7 bases and J 1 base, with 11 bases left between them. The CDR3 reads CASRAQLNYGYTF. The CDR3 DNA reads as TGCGCCAGCCGAGCGCAACTTAACTATGGCTACACCTTC. The full variable domain, rest sourced from reference TRBV5-1 and TRBJ1-2, is KAGVTQTPRYLIKTRGQQVTLSCSPISGHRSVSWYQQTPGQGLQFLFEYFSETQRNKGNFPGRFSGRQFSNSRSEMNVSTLELGDSALYLCASRAQLNYGYTFGSGTRLTVV.

This rearrangement joins TRBV19 to TRBJ2-1, with TRBD1 matching 7 bases. This CDR3 has 15 residues. Germline loops: CDR1 LNHDA, CDR2 SQIVND (reference sequence). V trimming: 4 bases; J trimming: 3 bases; junction bases outside the gene matches: 6. The DNA for the CDR3 is TGTGCCAGTAGTACAACAGGGGCCAACTACAATGAGCAGTTCTTC. This encodes CASSTTGANYNEQFF.

This chain links TRBV6-5 with TRBJ1-4; D is unresolved. V lost 2 bases, J lost 0 bases, and 7 bases lay in between. Germline V gene data show CDR1 as MNHEY and CDR2 as SVGAGI. The CDR3 contains 15 residues. CDR3 nucleotide sequence: TGTGCCAGCAGTTACACAGTTGCAACTAATGAAAAACTGTTTTTT. This codes for CASSYTVATNEKLFF.

J is TRBJ2-5 and V is TRBV9; the D gene is possibly TRBD2 (5 bases). V shed 1 base and J shed 2 bases, with 9 bases lying between them. Germline V gene lookup returns CDR1 SGDLS and CDR2 YYNGEE. The CDR3 loop spans 14 amino acids. The CDR3 DNA reads as TGTGCCAGCAGCGTACGTCCGGGACAAGAGACCCAGTACTTC. Its translation is CASSVRPGQETQYF.

The genes are TRBV5-1 and TRBJ2-1; 9 bases line up with TRBD2. The junction had 2 bases not matched to a gene; V was cut back by 4 bases and J by 6 bases. The CDR3 runs 13 residues. Germline CDR1 SGHRS, CDR2 YFSETQ. The DNA for the CDR3 is TGCGCCAGCAGCCGGGGACTAGCCAATGAGCAGTTCTTC. Residues: CASSRGLANEQFF.

The table lists this clone with a count of one. The chain combines TRBV29-1 with TRBJ2-3; 7 bases are shared with TRBD2. Germline V gene data show CDR1 as SQVTM and CDR2 as ANQGSEA. V was pared by 6 bases and J by 4 bases, with 10 bases of the junction left unmatched. The CDR3 extends over 14 amino acids. As DNA, the CDR3 is TGCAGCGTGGGGGGAGGGAGGGGCTCAGATACGCAGTATTTT. This gives the protein CSVGGGRGSDTQYF.

The gene calls are TRBV5-6 and TRBJ2-7; maybe TRBD2 (6 bases). The CDR3 contains 17 residues. Trimming removed 0 bases at V and 2 bases at J, with 18 bases between. Germline CDR1 SGHDT, CDR2 YYEEEE. CDR3 sequence reads: CASSLVRRLALPYEQYF. DNA of the CDR3: TGTGCCAGCAGCTTGGTGCGGCGTCTAGCGCTGCCCTACGAGCAGTACTTC. Complete variable domain (other parts from reference TRBV5-6 and TRBJ2-7): DAGVTQSPTHLIKTRGQQVTLRCSPKSGHDTVSWYQQALGQGPQFIFQYYEEEERQRGNFPDRFSGHQFPNYSSELNVNALLLGDSALYLCASSLVRRLALPYEQYFGPGTRLTVT.

The genes are TRBV27 and TRBJ2-3; no definite D call. From germline, CDR1 is MNHEY and CDR2 SMNVEV (reference sequence). Trimming took 2 bases from V and 5 from J, leaving 11 bases between them. The CDR3 is 14 residues long. CDR3: CASSLRRSQDTQYF. The CDR3 bases are TGTGCCAGCAGTTTACGGCGGTCACAAGATACGCAGTATTTT.

V is TRBV11-2 and J is TRBJ2-2; TRBD1 matches at 7 bases. J lost 0 bases, V lost 5 bases, and 6 bases had no gene match. Germline V gene data show CDR1 as SGHAT and CDR2 as FQNNGV. CDR3 length equals 16 residues. The CDR3 is CASSARQGSNTGELFF. The CDR3 DNA sequence: TGTGCCAGCAGCGCTAGACAGGGATCGAACACCGGGGAGCTGTTTTTT.

This clone was detected ten times or more. V usage is TRBV30 and J usage is TRBJ1-5, with D possibly being TRBD1 (6 bases). Germline V lookup: CDR1 GTSNPN, CDR2 SVGIG (reference sequence). This CDR3 region has 14 residues. Trimming shortened V by 5 bases and J by 5 bases, and 16 bases separated the two germline ends. The CDR3 sequence is CAWGAGTSHQPQHF. For the CDR3, the DNA is TGTGCCTGGGGGGCCGGGACATCGCATCAGCCCCAGCATTTT.

The gene calls are TRBV7-9 and TRBJ2-1; no clear D gene. V lost 1 base, J lost 5 bases, and 9 bases lay in between. CDR3 size: 14 residues. The germline V gene has CDR1 SEHNR and CDR2 FQNEAQ (reference sequence). CDR3 amino acids: CASSLGQPNNEQFF. The CDR3, as DNA: TGTGCCAGCAGCTTAGGGCAGCCTAACAATGAGCAGTTCTTC.

The chain links TRBV18 to TRBJ1-3; D is uncertain. Trimming shortened V by 6 bases and J by 0 bases, and 6 bases separated the two germline ends. Germline assignment: CDR1 KGHSH and CDR2 LQKENI. CDR3 length: 13 residues. The CDR3: CASSGNSGNTIYF. For the CDR3, the DNA is TGTGCCAGCTCCGGGAACTCTGGAAACACCATATATTTT. Using reference TRBV18 and TRBJ1-3 for the parts outside the CDR3, the full variable domain is NAGVMQNPRHLVRRRGQEARLRCSPMKGHSHVYWYRQLPEEGLKFMVYLQKENIIDESGMPKERFSAEFPKEGPSILRIQQVVRGDSAAYFCASSGNSGNTIYFGEGSWLTVV.

This chain joins TRBV19 and TRBJ2-1; 8 nucleotides align to TRBD2. Trimming cost V 4 bases and J 1 base; bases outside gene matches: 3. This CDR3 contains 15 residues. The germline gives CDR1 LNHDA, CDR2 SQIVND (reference sequence). CDR3: CASSRAGESYNEQFF. The CDR3 DNA is TGTGCCAGTAGTAGAGCGGGAGAGTCCTACAATGAGCAGTTCTTC.

This sequence joins TRBV7-9 and TRBJ2-3; a possible D gene is TRBD2 (6 bases). CDR3 size: 15 residues. V was pared by 5 bases and J by 4 bases, with 16 bases between. CDR1 is SEHNR and CDR2 is FQNEAQ in the germline V gene (reference sequence). The CDR3 loop reads CASSQRSLAPDTQYF. The DNA for the CDR3 is TGTGCCAGCAGCCAGAGGTCACTAGCCCCAGATACGCAGTATTTT.

This chain joins TRBV27 and TRBJ2-5; tentative D call: TRBD2 (5 bases). V lost 6 bases to trimming and J lost 5 bases, with 19 bases between them. CDR3 length: 15 amino acids. Germline CDR1 and CDR2: MNHEY and SMNVEV (reference sequence). The CDR3 DNA sequence: TGTGCCAGCAGCCTGGACTTTAAGGGTCGGGAGACCCAGTACTTC. This gives the protein CASSLDFKGRETQYF.

This chain connects TRBV27 to TRBJ2-5, with a weak D call TRBD2 (5 bases). V lost 5 bases and J lost 1, with 17 bases in between. Germline V CDR1 and CDR2: MNHEY, SMNVEV (reference sequence). This CDR3 contains 16 residues. As DNA, the CDR3 is TGTGCCAGCAGTCCCCAACGGTGGACTGTCCAAGAGACCCAGTACTTC. This codes for CASSPQRWTVQETQYF.

The chain links TRBV27 to TRBJ1-4; D possibly corresponds to TRBD1 (5 bases). Germline values: CDR1 MNHEY, CDR2 SMNVEV (reference sequence). The CDR3 loop spans 15 amino acids. Between the trimmed V and J ends, which lost 1 base and 0 bases, there was a span of 6 bases. CDR3 DNA sequence: TGTGCCAGCAGTTTATTGGGGGCAACTAATGAAAAACTGTTTTTT. Translated: CASSLLGATNEKLFF.

V is TRBV6-5 and J is TRBJ1-1, with 12 bases lining up with TRBD1. V lost 6 bases to trimming and J lost 6 bases; unmatched junction nucleotides: 8. The germline V gene has CDR1 MNHEY and CDR2 SVGAGI. This CDR3 is built from 15 residues. The CDR3 bases are TGTGCCAGCAGGGGACAGGGGGCGGGGAGCGCTGAAGCTTTCTTT. Translating it yields CASRGQGAGSAEAFF.